This T cell receptor beta chain is from a study of vaccination and CD4 T cells after COVID-19 (dated by TCRdb to the early 2020s). Turning to the overall study: The convalescent cohort included six males and four females, with two Hispanic individuals, seven Caucasians, two Asians and one multiracial person. Two doses of either the Pfizer-BioNTech BNT162b2 vaccine (n=8) or the Moderna mRNA-1273 vaccine (n=2) were administered to participants. Post-COVID blood samples were collected from convalescent patients a median of roughly 100 days after diagnosis, with a range of about 35 to 170 days. Post-vaccine blood samples were obtained a median of about 77 days after the second vaccine dose, with a range of roughly 14 to 241 days. Overlapping spike peptide pools from SARS-CoV-2 and from the common cold coronaviruses HCoV-NL63, HCoV-OC43 and HCoV-229E were used as culture stimuli. In control cultures, a CEFX viral epitope pool was used as positive control, an HIV-1 Nef peptide pool was used as negative control, or no peptide was added. The spike-specific CD4+ TCR repertoire was compared before and after mRNA vaccination in 10 COVID-19 convalescent patients and a handful of infection-naive healthy vaccine recipients.

With regard to this clonotype: Its antigen specificity is not known. It has no much larger one-base neighbor in the sample; base qualities were not kept.

Receptor amplification or capture employed PCR. DNA from cultured CD4+ T cells was subjected to TCR sequencing with the Oncomine TCR Beta short-read assay at the Johns Hopkins FTIC core. The QIAamp micro DNA kit was used to extract genomic DNA from the cultured CD4+ T cells. The Oncomine TCR Beta libraries from cultured CD4+ T cells were pooled using unique dual indexes and then sequenced on an Illumina iSeq 100. Processing in the source paper ran as follows. Non-productive sequences were removed, and CDR3s not starting with C, not ending with F or W, or shorter than 7 amino acids were discarded. The MANAFEST web application was used to identify antigen-specific clonotypes by comparing peptide-stimulated wells against reference wells and other culture wells. To be called positive, a clone needed an FDR below 0.05, an odds ratio above 5, and a productive frequency above 0.1% in at least two of three replicate wells. Clonotypes that were significantly expanded in both SARS-CoV-2 spike wells and at least one common cold coronavirus spike condition were defined as cross-reactive. Levenshtein distances (stringdist) and unrooted phylogenetic trees (ape) in R version 3.6.1 were used to assess CDR3 homology. TCRdb redid the processing of the public reads, applying fastp at Q25 and MiXCR, and retained in-frame beta chains. Every entry covers one CDR3 protein and lists the most common genes and DNA from its rows. For this entry, the V and J calls and clone size follow TCRdb and not the study's own pipeline. The sample profile shows over 15,000 distinct CDR3 sequences; roughly 75% of them were found once. The ten largest clones add up to about 9.6% of the sample.

The investigation overall reported the following: The median count of SARS-CoV-2-reactive clonotypes went up from around 20 after infection to about 41 after vaccination, although the change was not significant. Only a relatively small number of convalescent patients were included in the study, and early timepoints following natural infection were not analyzed. In convalescent patients, nearly all vaccine-specific clones (304 of 307) were found to be mono-reactive for SARS-CoV-2 spike rather than cross-reactive with common cold coronaviruses. In convalescent patients, a median around 85% of post-vaccine SARS-CoV-2-reactive clones were detected only after vaccination, and vaccine-specific priming was suggested by this finding.

The treatment or condition label, as the study defines it: roughly ten-day PBMC culture with coronavirus spike peptide pools or control peptides (ViraFEST assay). The ViraFEST assay was used in the study, in which antigen-specific T cells were expanded with peptide pools and expanded clonotypes were subsequently identified by TCR sequencing. The absence of prior SARS-CoV-2 infection in healthy vaccine recipients was confirmed by negative nucleocapsid antibody tests before and after vaccination. PBMCs were cultured at around 2 million per well in IMDM supplemented with approximately 5% human AB serum and around 10 IU/ml IL-2, with roughly 10 ug/ml peptide pools added. On days 3 and 7, half of the culture medium was replaced with fresh IL-2-containing medium. After approximately eleven days of culture, CD4+ T cells were isolated by negative selection with the EasySep CD4+ T cell isolation kit. Ficoll-Paque Plus gradient centrifugation was used to isolate PBMCs from whole blood, and the isolated PBMCs were then either used fresh or cryopreserved at -140C. Each culture condition was generally run in triplicate wells.

Based on the germline V gene (reference sequence), the CDR1 and CDR2 sequences are DFQATT and SNEGSKA. Between the V and J ends, shortened by 0 bases and 0 bases respectively, the junction contains 4 bases. The CDR3 contains 13 residues, cysteine and phenylalanine counted. The read is trimmed to its CDR3 DNA, 39 bases read in frame from base 1. Recombination connected TRBV20-1 to TRBJ2-3; the D gene cannot be named for sure. This clonotype originated in a human donor who received a COVID-19 vaccine. The sample here was CD4+ T cells from blood, cultured in vitro, taken after SARS-CoV-2 vaccination. In nucleotides, the sequence is TGCAGTGCTAGAGATGCTAGCACAGATACGCAGTATTTT. Its protein reads: CSARDASTDTQYF.